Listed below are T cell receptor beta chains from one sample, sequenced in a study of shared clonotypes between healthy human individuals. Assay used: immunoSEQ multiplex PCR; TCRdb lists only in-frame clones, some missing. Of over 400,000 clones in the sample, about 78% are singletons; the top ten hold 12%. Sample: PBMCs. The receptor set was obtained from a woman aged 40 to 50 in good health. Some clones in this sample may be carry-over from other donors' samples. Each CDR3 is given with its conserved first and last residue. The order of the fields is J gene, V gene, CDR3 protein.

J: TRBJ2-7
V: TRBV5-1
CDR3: CASREGQGGYEQYF

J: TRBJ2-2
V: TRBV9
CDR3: CASSPRTSGNTGELFF

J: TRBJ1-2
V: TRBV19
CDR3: CASSKGQGVGYGYTF

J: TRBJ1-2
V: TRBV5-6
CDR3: CASSPTRGSYGYTF

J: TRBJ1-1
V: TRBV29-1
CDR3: CSVEVGQGLSEAFF

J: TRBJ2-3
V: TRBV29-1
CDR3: CSVEQVSEDTQYF

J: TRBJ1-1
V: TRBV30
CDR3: CAWSSGRRTEAFF

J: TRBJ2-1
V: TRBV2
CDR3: CASSEEGPYNEQFF

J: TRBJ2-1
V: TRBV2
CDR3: CASSEGTVSYNEQFF

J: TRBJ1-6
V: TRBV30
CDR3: CAWTGGQDNSPLHF

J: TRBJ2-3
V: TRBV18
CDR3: CASSPRQGRTDTQYF

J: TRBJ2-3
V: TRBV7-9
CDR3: CASSRTSGATDTQYF

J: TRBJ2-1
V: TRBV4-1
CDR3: CASSQDSPSGIPGEQFF

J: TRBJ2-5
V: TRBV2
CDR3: CATRVGAGVETQYF

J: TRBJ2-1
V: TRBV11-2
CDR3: CASSSPGRYNEQFF

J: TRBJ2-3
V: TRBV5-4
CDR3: CASSFSPLAGSTDTQYF

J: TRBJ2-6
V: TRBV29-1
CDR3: CSIANSSGANVLTF

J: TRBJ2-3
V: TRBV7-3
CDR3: CASSLRPGLAGGRTDTQYF

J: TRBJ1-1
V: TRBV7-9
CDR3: CASSRTGQRMNTEAFF

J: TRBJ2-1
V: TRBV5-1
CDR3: CASSLAAASLYNEQFF

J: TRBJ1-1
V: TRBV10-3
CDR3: CAISRTENTEAFF

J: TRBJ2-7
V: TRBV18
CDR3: CASSPPWSDRMRNEQYF

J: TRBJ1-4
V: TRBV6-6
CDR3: CASSYGWDRTNEKLFF

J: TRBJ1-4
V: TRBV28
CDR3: CASSPPQGANEKLFF

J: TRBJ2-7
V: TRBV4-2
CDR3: CASSQDFAPIAGSSYEQYF

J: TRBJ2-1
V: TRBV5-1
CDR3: CASSLETGYNEQFF

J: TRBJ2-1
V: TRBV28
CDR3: CASTKASYNEQFF

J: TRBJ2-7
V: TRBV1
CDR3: CTSSLPVSGTSYEQYF

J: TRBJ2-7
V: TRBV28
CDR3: CASSFIFPGRPRSYEQYF

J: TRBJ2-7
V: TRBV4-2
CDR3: CASSQDWGKNSYEQYF

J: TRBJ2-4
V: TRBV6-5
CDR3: CASRTSGRNIQYF

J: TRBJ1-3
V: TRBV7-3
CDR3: CASSLTKLETDGNTIYF

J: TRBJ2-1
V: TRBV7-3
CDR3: CASSFSGTGYNEQFF

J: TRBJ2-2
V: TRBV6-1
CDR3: CASSEGYNTGELFF

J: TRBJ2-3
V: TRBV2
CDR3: CASIEREGSDTQYF

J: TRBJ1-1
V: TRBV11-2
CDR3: CASSLDVVNTEAFF

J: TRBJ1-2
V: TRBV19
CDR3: CASSIDGQGVGYTF

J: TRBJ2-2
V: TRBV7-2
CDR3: CASSSYSAGELFF

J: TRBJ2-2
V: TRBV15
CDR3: CATSRDLSDIITGELFF

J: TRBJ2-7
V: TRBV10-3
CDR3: CAISDGAGGNHEQYF

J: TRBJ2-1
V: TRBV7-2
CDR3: CASSLNSASGRSYNEQFF

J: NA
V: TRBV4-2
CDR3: CASSQDRDSPSYEQYF

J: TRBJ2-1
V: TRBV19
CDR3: CASSIQGPYYNEQFF

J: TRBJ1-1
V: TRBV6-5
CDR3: CASSTGGVRAEAFF

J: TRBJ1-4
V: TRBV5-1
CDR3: CASSLTPVERLFF

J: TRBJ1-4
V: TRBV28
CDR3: CASSLRQGYEKLFF

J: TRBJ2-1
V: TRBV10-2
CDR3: CASSESRSSAYNEQFF

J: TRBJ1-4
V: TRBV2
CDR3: CASIRGGTNEKLFF

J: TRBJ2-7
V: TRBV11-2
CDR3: CASSLRGTKVLYEQYF

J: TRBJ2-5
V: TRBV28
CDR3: CASRGLATFVEQYF

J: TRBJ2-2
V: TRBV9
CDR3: CASSVDPSLGELFF

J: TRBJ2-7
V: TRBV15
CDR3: CATSSSGAGVSPEQYF

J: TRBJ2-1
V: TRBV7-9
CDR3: CASSSPSTGGEQFF

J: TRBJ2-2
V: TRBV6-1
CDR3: CASSGRDRAPTGELFF

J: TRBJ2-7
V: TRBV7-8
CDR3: CASSLGQFNEQYF